Listed below are T cell receptor beta chains from one sample, sequenced in a study of shared clonotypes between healthy human individuals. Clones were read by immunoSEQ multiplex PCR, and TCRdb kept only the in-frame ones, dropping some. The table has fewer than 1.8 million clones, approximately 98.5% seen once; the top ten hold approximately 0.38%. Sequencing was performed on naive CD4+ T cells sorted from blood. All receptors come from a man aged 25 to 45 in good health. The CDR3 runs from the conserved cysteine through the conserved F or W. A D gene is named only where the DNA matches it firmly. Clone size is stated in some rows and not others, as once, few, many or a class when expanded.

clone_size,v_call,j_call,d_call,cdr3_aa,cdr3_nt
.,TRBV11-3,TRBJ1-1,TRBD1,CASSFRGRDTEAFF,TGTGCCAGCAGCTTCAGGGGGCGGGACACTGAAGCTTTCTTT
.,TRBV27,TRBJ1-1,.,CASSYDNTLPEAFF,TGTGCCAGCAGCTACGACAACACTCTTCCTGAAGCTTTCTTT
once,TRBV5-6,TRBJ2-7,.,CASSVEGYEQYF,TGTGCCAGCAGCGTGGAGGGCTACGAGCAGTACTTC
.,TRBV6-1,TRBJ1-1,.,CASSLRGRRDTEAFF,TGTGCCAGCAGCCTCAGGGGTCGGAGGGACACTGAAGCTTTCTTT
.,TRBV2,TRBJ2-3,TRBD2,CASSGFAGGIGTDTQYF,TGTGCCAGCAGTGGTTTTGCGGGAGGGATTGGCACAGATACGCAGTATTTT
.,TRBV7-3,TRBJ2-1,TRBD2,CASSTSGSYNEQFF,TGTGCCAGCAGCACTAGCGGATCCTACAATGAGCAGTTCTTC
.,TRBV28,TRBJ2-7,.,CASSLAAREQYF,TGTGCCAGCAGTCTCGCGGCGCGCGAGCAGTACTTC
.,TRBV11-3,TRBJ2-2,.,CASSLDGSRTGELFF,TGTGCCAGCAGCTTAGATGGGTCACGCACCGGGGAGCTGTTTTTT
.,TRBV19,TRBJ2-7,.,CASSIDRVHPISSYEQYF,TGTGCCAGTAGTATAGATAGGGTCCATCCAATTTCATCCTACGAGCAGTACTTC
.,TRBV5-1,TRBJ2-6,.,CASSFDGANVLTF,TGCGCCAGCAGCTTTGATGGGGCCAACGTCCTGACTTTC
.,TRBV11-2,TRBJ2-7,.,CASSLDPTGYEQYF,TGTGCCAGCAGCTTAGATCCAACTGGCTACGAGCAGTACTTC
.,TRBV7-2,TRBJ2-3,.,CASSSRRVTDTQYF,TGTGCCAGCAGCTCCAGGCGGGTTACAGATACGCAGTATTTT
.,TRBV6-5,TRBJ2-7,.,CASGYSSYEQYF,TGTGCCAGCGGTTACTCTTCCTACGAGCAGTACTTC
.,TRBV11-2,TRBJ2-5,TRBD2,CASSLRAGGETQYF,TGTGCCAGCAGCTTACGGGCGGGGGGAGAGACCCAGTACTTC
.,TRBV7-9,TRBJ2-7,TRBD2,CASSSQAGGPYEQYF,TGTGCCAGCAGCTCACAAGCGGGAGGGCCGTACGAGCAGTACTTC
.,TRBV29-1,TRBJ2-7,TRBD2,CSVPVAVAGGLSYEQYF,TGCAGCGTACCCGTTGCGGTAGCGGGAGGCCTCTCCTACGAGCAGTACTTC
.,TRBV9,TRBJ2-1,TRBD2,CASSGQTSVYNEQFF,TGTGCCAGCAGCGGCCAGACTAGCGTATACAATGAGCAGTTCTTC
.,TRBV18,TRBJ1-1,.,CASSPMTGNTEAFF,TGTGCCAGCTCGCCGATGACAGGGAACACTGAAGCTTTCTTT